These 4 T cell receptor delta chains originate from one sample sequenced in a study of intestinal T cells in coeliac disease. TCRdb fed the multiplex PCR reads into CATT to redo clone calling. In the table there are a few hundred delta-chain clones, about 54% of which are singletons. Ten to eleven formalin-fixed paraffin-embedded scrolls, each 5 µm thick, supplied each case's genomic DNA. Sequencing was performed on a duodenal biopsy. All receptors derive from a human donor who served as a control with a normal duodenal biopsy, not a healthy volunteer.

A word on this clone: A read error is likely here: a far larger clone is one base away. It is unclear where the CDR3 begins or ends on the DNA, so no DNA is shown, and the CDR3 is as TCRdb lists it. The chain employs TRDV1 and TRDJ1; the D call of TRDD3 is as the table states it, not checked on the DNA. Both ends counted, the CDR3 spans 18 residues. The germline CDR1 and CDR2 sequences are TSWWSYY and QGS. CDR3: CALGELSWGWGIPDKRIF.

A word on this clone: This probably arose from a read error, given a far larger clone one base away. The chain joins TRDV1 to TRDJ1; 9 bases agree with TRDD3. Trimming removed 4 bases from V and 2 bases from J; junction bases left unmatched: 14. The CDR3 extends over 18 amino acids. Germline V gene sequence: CDR1 TSWWSYY, CDR2 QGS. The CDR3 bases are TGTGCTCTTGGGGTCACTACGAGACTGGGGGAGCCGACCGATAAACTCATCTTT. Protein product: CALGVTTRLGEPTDKLIF.

Comments on this clone: Other DNA sequences of this sample code for an identical CDR3. A V gene of TRDV2 was called, but no J gene was assigned; TRDD3 is the table's D call, not checked against the DNA. The CDR3 loop spans 26 amino acids. Germline V gene sequence: CDR1 GEAIGNYY, CDR2 EKD. The CDR3: CACDTGLGDTHSATKPTETCTKTLFF. The CDR3 DNA reads TGTGCCTGTGACACAGGACTGGGGGATACGCACAGTGCTACAAAACCTACAGAGACCTGTACAAAAACCCTCTTCTTC.

As regards this clone: A far bigger clonotype differs at one base, so this is likely a read error. This sample also contains other DNA sequences that code for the same CDR3. CDR3 amino acids: CALGERLAGGVRLIPDKLIF. CDR3 nucleotide sequence: TGTGCTCTTGGGGAGCGGCTGGCTGGGGGGGTTCGCCTCATTCCCGATAAACTCATCTTT. The chain recombines TRDV1 with TRDJ1; 7 nucleotides line up with TRDD3. V gave up 3 bases and J gave up 3 bases; unmatched junction bases: 22. This CDR3 region has 20 residues. From germline, CDR1 is TSWWSYY and CDR2 QGS.